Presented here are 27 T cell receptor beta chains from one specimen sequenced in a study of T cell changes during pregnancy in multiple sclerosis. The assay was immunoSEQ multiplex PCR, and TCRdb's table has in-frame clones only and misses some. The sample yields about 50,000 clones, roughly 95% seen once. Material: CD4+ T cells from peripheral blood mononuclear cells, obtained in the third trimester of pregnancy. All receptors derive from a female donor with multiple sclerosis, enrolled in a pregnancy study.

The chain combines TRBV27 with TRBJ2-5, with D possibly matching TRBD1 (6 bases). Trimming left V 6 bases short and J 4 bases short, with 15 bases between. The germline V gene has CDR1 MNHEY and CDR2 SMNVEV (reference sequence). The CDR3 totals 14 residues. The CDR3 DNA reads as TGTGCCAGCAGGGAAATAGGGGGAATAGAGACCCAGTACTTC. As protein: CASREIGGIETQYF.

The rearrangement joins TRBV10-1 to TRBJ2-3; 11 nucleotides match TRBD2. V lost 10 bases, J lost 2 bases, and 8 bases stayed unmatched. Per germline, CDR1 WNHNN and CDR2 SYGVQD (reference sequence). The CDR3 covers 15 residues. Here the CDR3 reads CAIGTSGNATDTQYF. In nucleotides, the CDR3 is TGCGCCATCGGGACTAGCGGTAACGCCACAGATACGCAGTATTTT.

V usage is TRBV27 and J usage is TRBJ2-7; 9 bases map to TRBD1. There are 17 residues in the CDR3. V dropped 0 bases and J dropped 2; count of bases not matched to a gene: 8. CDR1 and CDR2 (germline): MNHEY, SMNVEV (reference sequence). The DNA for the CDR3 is TGTGCCAGCAGTTTATCACAAGACAGGGGGAGACCCTACGAGCAGTACTTC. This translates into CASSLSQDRGRPYEQYF.

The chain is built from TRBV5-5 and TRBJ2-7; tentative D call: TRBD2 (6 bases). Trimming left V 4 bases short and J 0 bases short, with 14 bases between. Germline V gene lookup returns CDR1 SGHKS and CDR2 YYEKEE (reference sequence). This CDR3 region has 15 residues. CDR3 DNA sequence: TGTGCCAGCAGCCCCTGGGGGGACTTCTCCTACGAGCAGTACTTC. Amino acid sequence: CASSPWGDFSYEQYF. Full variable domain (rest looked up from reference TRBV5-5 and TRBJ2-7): DAGVTQSPTHLIKTRGQQVTLRCSPISGHKSVSWYQQVLGQGPQFIFQYYEKEERGRGNFPDRFSARQFPNYSSELNVNALLLGDSALYLCASSPWGDFSYEQYFGPGTRLTVT.

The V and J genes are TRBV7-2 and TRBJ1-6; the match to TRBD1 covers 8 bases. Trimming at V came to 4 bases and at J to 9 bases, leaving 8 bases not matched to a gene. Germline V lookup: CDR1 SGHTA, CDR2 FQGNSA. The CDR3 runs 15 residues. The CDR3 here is CASSSSGQGSSPLHF. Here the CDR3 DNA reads TGTGCCAGCAGCTCCTCTGGACAGGGAAGTTCACCCCTCCACTTT.

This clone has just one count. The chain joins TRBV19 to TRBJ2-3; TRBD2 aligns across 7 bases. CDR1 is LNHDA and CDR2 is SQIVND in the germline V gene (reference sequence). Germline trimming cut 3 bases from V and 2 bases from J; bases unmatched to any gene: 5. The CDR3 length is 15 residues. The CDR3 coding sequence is TGTGCCAGTAGTATCGGCGGGGGAACCACAGATACGCAGTATTTT. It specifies CASSIGGGTTDTQYF.

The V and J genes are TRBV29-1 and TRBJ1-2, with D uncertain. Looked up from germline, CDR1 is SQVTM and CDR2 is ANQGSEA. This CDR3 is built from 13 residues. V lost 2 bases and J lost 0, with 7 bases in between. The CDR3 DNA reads TGCAGCGTTGAAAAACTAGCTAACTATGGCTACACCTTC. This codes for CSVEKLANYGYTF.

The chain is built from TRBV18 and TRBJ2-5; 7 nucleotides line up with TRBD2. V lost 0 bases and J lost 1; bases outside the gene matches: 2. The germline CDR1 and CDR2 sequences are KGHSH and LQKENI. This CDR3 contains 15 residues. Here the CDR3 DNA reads TGTGCCAGCTCACCACCGGCTAGCGGCCAAGAGACCCAGTACTTC. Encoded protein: CASSPPASGQETQYF.

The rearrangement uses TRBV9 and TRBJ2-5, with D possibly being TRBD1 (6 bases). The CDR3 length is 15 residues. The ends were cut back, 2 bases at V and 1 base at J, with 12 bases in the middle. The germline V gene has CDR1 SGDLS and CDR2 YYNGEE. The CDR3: CASSVAGQIQETQYF. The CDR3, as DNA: TGTGCCAGCAGCGTTGCTGGACAGATCCAAGAGACCCAGTACTTC. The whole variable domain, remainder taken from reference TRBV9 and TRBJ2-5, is DSGVTQTPKHLITATGQRVTLRCSPRSGDLSVYWYQQSLDQGLQFLIQYYNGEERAKGNILERFSAQQFPDLHSELNLSSLELGDSALYFCASSVAGQIQETQYFGPGTRLLVL.

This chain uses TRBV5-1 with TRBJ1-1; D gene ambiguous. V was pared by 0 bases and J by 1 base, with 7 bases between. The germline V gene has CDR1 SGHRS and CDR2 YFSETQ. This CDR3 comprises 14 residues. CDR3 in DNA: TGCGCCAGCAGCTTGGATTTCCGGAACACTGAAGCTTTCTTT. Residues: CASSLDFRNTEAFF.

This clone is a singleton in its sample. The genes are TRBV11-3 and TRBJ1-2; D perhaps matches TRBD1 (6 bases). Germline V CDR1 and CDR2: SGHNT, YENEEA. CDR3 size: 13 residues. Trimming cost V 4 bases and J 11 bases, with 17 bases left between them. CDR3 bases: TGTGCCAGCAGCTCACTCACCGGGACACCGTACACCTTC. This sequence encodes CASSSLTGTPYTF.

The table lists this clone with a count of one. The CDR3 sequence is CASSLPGRAMYF. DNA of the CDR3: TGTGCCAGCAGTTTACCCGGCAGGGCCATGTACTTC. This rearrangement joins TRBV28 to TRBJ2-4; the D gene is possibly TRBD1 (5 bases). Germline V CDR1 and CDR2: MDHEN, SYDVKM. The CDR3 covers 12 residues. V was pared by 2 bases and J by 15 bases, with 14 bases between.

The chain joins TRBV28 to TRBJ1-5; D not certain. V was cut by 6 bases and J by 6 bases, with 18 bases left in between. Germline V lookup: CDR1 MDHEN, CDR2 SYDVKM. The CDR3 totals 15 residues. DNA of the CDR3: TGTGCCAGCAGAAAGGGCGGGGTACGGCGTCAGCCCCAGCATTTT. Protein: CASRKGGVRRQPQHF.

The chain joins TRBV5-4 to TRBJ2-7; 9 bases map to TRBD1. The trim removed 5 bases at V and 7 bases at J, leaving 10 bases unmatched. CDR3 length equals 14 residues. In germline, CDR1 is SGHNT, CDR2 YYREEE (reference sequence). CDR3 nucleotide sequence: TGTGCCAGCAGAACAGGGGGCGGAAAGAATGAGCAGTACTTC. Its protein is CASRTGGGKNEQYF. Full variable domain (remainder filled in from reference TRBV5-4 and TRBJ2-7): ETGVTQSPTHLIKTRGQQVTLRCSSQSGHNTVSWYQQALGQGPQFIFQYYREEENGRGNFPPRFSGLQFPNYSSELNVNALELDDSALYLCASRTGGGKNEQYFGPGTRLTVT.

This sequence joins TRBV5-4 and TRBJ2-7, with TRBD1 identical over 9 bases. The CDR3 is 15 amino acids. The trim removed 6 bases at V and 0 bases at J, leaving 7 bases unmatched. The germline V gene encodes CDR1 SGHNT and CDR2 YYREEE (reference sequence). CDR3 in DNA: TGTGCCAGCACCTCGACAGGGGGAGGCTCCTACGAGCAGTACTTC. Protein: CASTSTGGGSYEQYF.

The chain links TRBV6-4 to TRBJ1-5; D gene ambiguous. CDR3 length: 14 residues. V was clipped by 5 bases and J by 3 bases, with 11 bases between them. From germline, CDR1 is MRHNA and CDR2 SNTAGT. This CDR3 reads CASSRELDNQPQHF. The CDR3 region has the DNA TGTGCCAGCAGTCGAGAACTTGACAATCAGCCCCAGCATTTT.

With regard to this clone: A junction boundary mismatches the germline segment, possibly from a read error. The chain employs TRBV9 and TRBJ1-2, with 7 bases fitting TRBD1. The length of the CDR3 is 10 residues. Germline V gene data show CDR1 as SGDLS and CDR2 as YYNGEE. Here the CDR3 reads CASSGRGTNF. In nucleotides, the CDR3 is TGTGCCAGCAGTGGCAGGGGGACAAACTTC.

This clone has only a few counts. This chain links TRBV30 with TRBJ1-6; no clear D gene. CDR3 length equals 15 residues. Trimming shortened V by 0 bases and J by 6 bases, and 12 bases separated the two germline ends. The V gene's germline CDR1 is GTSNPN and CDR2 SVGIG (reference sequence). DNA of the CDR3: TGTGCCTGGAGTGTCACCGGGATTGGTAATTCACCCCTCCACTTT. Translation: CAWSVTGIGNSPLHF.

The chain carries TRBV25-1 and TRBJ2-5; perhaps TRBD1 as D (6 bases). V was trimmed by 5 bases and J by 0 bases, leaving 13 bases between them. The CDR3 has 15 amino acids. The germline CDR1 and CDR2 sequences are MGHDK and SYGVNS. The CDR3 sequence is CASSPSRGNQETQYF. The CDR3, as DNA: TGTGCCAGCAGTCCTAGTAGGGGGAACCAAGAGACCCAGTACTTC.

The CDR3 loop reads CASSEAGTGVGNTIYF. DNA of the CDR3: TGTGCCAGCAGTGAAGCCGGGACAGGGGTTGGAAACACCATATATTTT. The gene calls are TRBV2 and TRBJ1-3, with TRBD1 matching 10 bases. The CDR3 runs 16 residues. Germline V gene data show CDR1 as SNHLY and CDR2 as FYNNEI. The trim removed 0 bases at V and 3 bases at J, leaving 2 bases unmatched.

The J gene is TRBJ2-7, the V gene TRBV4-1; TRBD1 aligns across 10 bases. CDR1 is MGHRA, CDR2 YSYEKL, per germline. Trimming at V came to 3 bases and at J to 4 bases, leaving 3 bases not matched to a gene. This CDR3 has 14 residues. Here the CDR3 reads CASSHGQGVYEQYF. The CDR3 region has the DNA TGCGCCAGCAGCCATGGACAGGGGGTGTACGAGCAGTACTTC.

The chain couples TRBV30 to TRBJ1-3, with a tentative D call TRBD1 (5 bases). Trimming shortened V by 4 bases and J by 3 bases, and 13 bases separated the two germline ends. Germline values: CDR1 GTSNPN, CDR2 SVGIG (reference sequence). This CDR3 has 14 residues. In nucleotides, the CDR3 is TGTGCCTGGACGCGCAGGGATTTTGGAAACACCATATATTTT. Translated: CAWTRRDFGNTIYF. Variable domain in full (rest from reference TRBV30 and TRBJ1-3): SQTIHQWPATLVQPVGSPLSLECTVEGTSNPNLYWYRQAAGRGLQLLFYSVGIGQISSEVPQNLSASRPQDRQFILSSKKLLLSDSGFYLCAWTRRDFGNTIYFGEGSWLTVV.

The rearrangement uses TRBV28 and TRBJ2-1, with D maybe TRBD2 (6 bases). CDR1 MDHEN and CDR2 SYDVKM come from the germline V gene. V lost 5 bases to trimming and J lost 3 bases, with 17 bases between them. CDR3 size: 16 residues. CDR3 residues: CASSSSGSGFYNEQFF. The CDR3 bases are TGTGCCAGCAGTAGTTCCGGGAGCGGGTTCTACAATGAGCAGTTCTTC.

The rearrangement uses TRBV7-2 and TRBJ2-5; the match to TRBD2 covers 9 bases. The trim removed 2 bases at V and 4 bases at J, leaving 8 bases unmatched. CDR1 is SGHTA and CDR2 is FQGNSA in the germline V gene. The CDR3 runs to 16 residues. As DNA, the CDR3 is TGTGCCAGCAGCTTACAAGGTGCGGGGGGGCGAGAGACCCAGTACTTC. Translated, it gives CASSLQGAGGRETQYF.

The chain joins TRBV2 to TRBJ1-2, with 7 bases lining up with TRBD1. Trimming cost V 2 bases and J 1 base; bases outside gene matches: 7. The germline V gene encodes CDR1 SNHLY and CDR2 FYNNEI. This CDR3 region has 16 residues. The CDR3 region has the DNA TGTGCCAGCAGTGAATTAGACAGGGCGGGTAACTATGGCTACACCTTC. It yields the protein CASSELDRAGNYGYTF.

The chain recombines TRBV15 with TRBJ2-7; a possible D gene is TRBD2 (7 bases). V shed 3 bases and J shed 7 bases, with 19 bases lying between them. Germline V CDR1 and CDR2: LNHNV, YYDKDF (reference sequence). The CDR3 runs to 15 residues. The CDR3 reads CATSSTGIGRMEQYF. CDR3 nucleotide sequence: TGTGCCACCAGCAGTACAGGGATCGGGAGGATGGAGCAGTACTTC.

The CDR3 here is CASSSLHSGSGTDTQYF. The DNA for the CDR3 is TGTGCCAGCAGCTCACTCCATAGCGGGAGCGGCACAGATACGCAGTATTTT. This chain connects TRBV9 to TRBJ2-3; TRBD2 agrees at 9 bases. Germline trimming cut 4 bases from V and 1 base from J; bases unmatched to any gene: 10. This CDR3 is built from 17 residues. Germline V gene data show CDR1 as SGDLS and CDR2 as YYNGEE.